These 27 T cell receptor beta chains originate from one sample sequenced in a study of neurological immune-mediated disorders. TCRdb processed the 5' RACE reads anew with MiXCR; each CDR3 protein has one entry. The data show roughly 66,000 distinct CDR3 sequences, with roughly 4.8% seen just once and about 2% held by the top ten. Input material: PBMCs. The source of these receptors is a woman between 65 and 79 years old with multiple sclerosis.

This clonotype was detected many times. The chain couples TRBV7-2 to TRBJ2-7; D remains unclear. The CDR3 runs 13 residues. CDR1 and CDR2 (germline): SGHTA, FQGNSA. The V end lost 1 base, the J end lost 3 bases, and 7 bases lay between the germline ends. The CDR3 DNA reads TGTGCCAGCAGCTTAGGCGCCAGCTACGAGCAGTACTTC. Its translation: CASSLGASYEQYF.

This clonotype was counted a few times. The chain joins TRBV7-3 to TRBJ2-2; D could derive from TRBD1 or TRBD2 (5 bases each). V lost 0 bases and J lost 8, with 13 bases in between. The CDR3 is made up of 15 amino acids. From germline, CDR1 is SGHTA and CDR2 FQGTGA. As DNA, the CDR3 is TGTGCCAGCAGCTTAACTCTAACAGGCGGGGGGGAGCTGTTTTTT. This encodes CASSLTLTGGGELFF.

There are a few counts of this clonotype. The chain combines TRBV7-2 with TRBJ1-1; the D is unclear. Germline-derived CDR1 and CDR2 are SGHTA and FQGNSA. This CDR3 contains 14 residues. Between the trimmed V and J ends, which lost 1 base and 4 bases, there was a span of 10 bases. The CDR3 protein is CASSLDEGATEAFF. The CDR3 region has the DNA TGTGCCAGCAGCTTAGACGAAGGAGCCACTGAAGCTTTCTTT.

V and J are TRBV18 and TRBJ1-6; D unresolved. In germline, CDR1 is KGHSH, CDR2 LQKENI. Deletions cut 5 bases from V and 9 bases from J, with 17 bases between. The CDR3 spans 15 residues. The DNA of the CDR3 is TGTGCCAGCTCAATTGTGGAACAAGCGATTTCACCCCTCCACTTT. It translates to CASSIVEQAISPLHF.

This clonotype has only a few counts. The chain combines TRBV12-3 or TRBV12-4 with TRBJ2-2, with TRBD2 identical over 7 bases. V shed 7 bases and J 5 bases; nucleotides not matched to a gene: 10. This CDR3 region has 15 residues. DNA for the CDR3: TGTGCCAGCATCAATAGGAGACTAGCAACCGGGGAGCTGTTTTTT. This translates into CASINRRLATGELFF.

Ten or more counts support this clonotype. The chain couples TRBV18 to TRBJ2-1; 11 bases match TRBD2. Trimming removed 2 bases from V and 1 base from J; junction bases left unmatched: 4. The CDR3 has 17 amino acids. The germline gives CDR1 KGHSH, CDR2 LQKENI. The CDR3 bases are TGTGCCAGCTCACCATTAGCGGGAGGGCAATCCTACAATGAGCAGTTCTTC. Translation: CASSPLAGGQSYNEQFF.

This clonotype was recorded many times. This rearrangement joins TRBV6-5 to TRBJ2-7; 9 bases fit TRBD2. CDR1 and CDR2 (germline): MNHEY, SVGAGI. V gave up 0 bases and J gave up 7 bases; unmatched junction bases: 4. The CDR3 consists of 14 residues. CDR3 DNA sequence: TGTGCCAGCAGTTACTCCGGGCTAGCGGGGGAGCAGTACTTC. Protein product: CASSYSGLAGEQYF.

Ten or more counts support this clonotype. This rearrangement joins TRBV12-3 or TRBV12-4 to TRBJ1-4; D is ambiguous. The CDR3 loop spans 13 amino acids. V was trimmed by 2 bases and J by 8 bases, leaving 9 bases between them. CDR3 bases: TGTGCCAGCAGTTTATCCAGTCGGGAAAAACTGTTTTTT. Its translation is CASSLSSREKLFF.

The sample holds many counts of this clonotype. This chain joins TRBV3-1 and TRBJ2-2; D remains unclear. V was clipped by 1 base and J by 3 bases, with 3 bases between them. Germline CDR1 LGHDT, CDR2 YNNKEL (reference sequence). This CDR3 is built from 13 residues. The CDR3, as DNA: TGTGCCAGCAGCCAAGTGTACACCGGGGAGCTGTTTTTT. Translation: CASSQVYTGELFF.

This clonotype has ten or more counts. The chain employs TRBV10-3 and TRBJ1-2, with TRBD1 identical over 11 bases. The CDR3 length is 13 residues. Per germline, CDR1 ENHRY and CDR2 SYGVKD. V dropped 7 bases and J dropped 10; count of bases not matched to a gene: 8. The CDR3 DNA sequence: TGTGCCATCACCCACGGGACAGGGGGGGACTACACCTTC. Its translation: CAITHGTGGDYTF.

There are a few counts of this clonotype. This chain uses TRBV9 with TRBJ2-2; the D gene is possibly TRBD2 (5 bases). With 4 bases removed from V and 4 bases from J, the gap between germline ends came to 17 bases. CDR1 and CDR2 from the germline V gene are SGDLS and YYNGEE. This CDR3 has 16 amino acids. The CDR3 spells CASSTGLDTVTGELFF. The CDR3 nucleotides are TGTGCCAGCAGCACTGGACTGGATACAGTCACCGGGGAGCTGTTTTTT.

This clonotype was observed a handful of times. The V and J genes are TRBV5-1 and TRBJ1-3; D uncertain. Germline V gives CDR1 SGHRS, CDR2 YFSETQ. This CDR3 spans 15 amino acids. V was cut by 1 base and J by 9 bases, with 17 bases left in between. The CDR3: CASSLTLDVPSTIYF. DNA of the CDR3: TGCGCCAGCAGCTTGACCCTGGACGTGCCAAGCACCATATATTTT.

The chain has TRBV7-2 and TRBJ2-1; D gene unclear. This CDR3 region has 13 residues. The germline CDR1 and CDR2 sequences are SGHTA and FQGNSA. V was clipped by 1 base and J by 0 bases, with 1 base between them. CDR3 residues: CASSLGSYNEQFF. The DNA of the CDR3 is TGTGCCAGCAGCTTAGGCTCCTACAATGAGCAGTTCTTC.

The V and J genes are TRBV7-2 and TRBJ2-1, with 8 bases that match TRBD2. The V segment lost 0 bases and the J segment 6 bases; nucleotides outside the gene matches: 7. The length of the CDR3 is 16 residues. CDR1 and CDR2 (germline): SGHTA, FQGNSA. For the CDR3, the DNA is TGTGCCAGCAGCTTAGCGCTGAAGCGGGGGCTCAATGAGCAGTTCTTC. Its protein product is CASSLALKRGLNEQFF.

Ten or more counts support this clonotype. The rearrangement uses TRBV20-1 and TRBJ2-3, with 10 bases identical to TRBD2. Germline-derived CDR1 and CDR2 are DFQATT and SNEGSKA (reference sequence). Germline trimming cut 2 bases from V and 1 base from J; bases unmatched to any gene: 0. The CDR3 is made up of 14 amino acids. The CDR3 bases are TGCAGTGCTAGACTAGCGGGAGGCACAGATACGCAGTATTTT. Translation: CSARLAGGTDTQYF.

The table lists this clonotype with many counts. The V gene is TRBV4-1, the J gene TRBJ1-1, with 8 bases lining up with TRBD1. Germline V gene lookup returns CDR1 MGHRA and CDR2 YSYEKL. The V and J ends lost 4 bases and 1 base, in that order; junction bases with no gene match: 17. CDR3 length: 19 residues. The CDR3 nucleotides are TGCGCCAGCAGCCCCTTTCGTACTCGCTTGGACAGGGCGAACACTGAAGCTTTCTTT. Translating gives CASSPFRTRLDRANTEAFF.

The chain joins TRBV20-1 to TRBJ2-3, with D tentatively TRBD1 or TRBD2 (6 bases each). This CDR3 spans 15 amino acids. V was pared by 8 bases and J by 6 bases, with 24 bases between. The V gene's germline CDR1 is DFQATT and CDR2 SNEGSKA (reference sequence). The CDR3 reads CSPLGGGITGDTQYF. In nucleotides, the CDR3 is TGCAGTCCCCTTGGGGGCGGGATCACCGGGGATACGCAGTATTTT.

This clonotype was seen repeatedly, ten times or more. The J gene is TRBJ2-3, the V gene TRBV5-1; D tentatively fits TRBD1 or TRBD2 (5 bases each). V was pared by 4 bases and J by 5 bases, with 8 bases between. CDR3 length: 12 residues. CDR1 is SGHRS, CDR2 YFSETQ, per germline. DNA for the CDR3: TGCGCCAGCAGCCCGGGACGAGATACGCAGTATTTT. Amino acid sequence: CASSPGRDTQYF.

This clonotype has ten or more counts. This chain links TRBV20-1 with TRBJ2-2; 13 bases match TRBD2. The ends lost 1 base at V and 1 base at J; junction bases unmatched: 9. This CDR3 spans 19 amino acids. CDR1 is DFQATT, CDR2 SNEGSKA, per germline (reference sequence). DNA of the CDR3: TGCAGTGCTAGAGGGACCGGGACTAGCGGGGAAGGGAACACCGGGGAGCTGTTTTTT. Encoded protein: CSARGTGTSGEGNTGELFF.

In this sample, this clonotype turned up many times. V is TRBV5-6 and J is TRBJ2-7; 9 bases align to TRBD1. The CDR3 extends over 12 amino acids. Losses at the gene ends were 5 bases for V and 4 bases for J; bases not matched to a gene: 1. Germline V gene lookup returns CDR1 SGHDT and CDR2 YYEEEE. CDR3 nucleotide sequence: TGTGCCAGCAGGGACAGGGGATACGAGCAGTACTTC. Translating gives CASRDRGYEQYF.

This chain links TRBV5-1 with TRBJ2-1, with a weak D call TRBD2 (5 bases). Trimming stripped 4 bases from V and 3 bases from J, with 14 bases between. Per germline, CDR1 SGHRS and CDR2 YFSETQ. This CDR3 contains 15 residues. CDR3 protein: CASSPFSGSYNEQFF. The CDR3 DNA reads as TGCGCCAGCAGCCCATTCAGCGGAAGCTACAATGAGCAGTTCTTC.

This clonotype was seen more than once but under ten times. This chain uses TRBV5-1 with TRBJ2-7; D not resolved. The germline V gene has CDR1 SGHRS and CDR2 YFSETQ. Trimming stripped 0 bases from V and 5 bases from J, with 9 bases between. There are 13 residues in the CDR3. CDR3 loop: CASSLGLSNEQYF. The CDR3 bases are TGCGCCAGCAGCTTGGGATTATCCAACGAGCAGTACTTC.

The genes are TRBV20-1 and TRBJ2-5; no clear D. V lost 3 bases to trimming and J lost 5 bases, with 13 bases between them. CDR3 length equals 13 residues. Germline CDR1 is DFQATT and CDR2 is SNEGSKA (reference sequence). The CDR3 sequence: CSASDPRKETQYF. The CDR3, as DNA: TGCAGTGCTAGTGACCCGAGGAAGGAGACCCAGTACTTC.

This clonotype appeared many times. The gene calls are TRBV5-1 and TRBJ2-5, with TRBD2 identical over 11 bases. V lost 0 bases, J lost 2 bases, and 6 bases stayed unmatched. In germline, CDR1 is SGHRS, CDR2 YFSETQ. The CDR3 totals 17 residues. CDR3 DNA sequence: TGCGCCAGCAGCTTGGCCGCACTAGCGGGAGTTCAAGAGACCCAGTACTTC. Protein: CASSLAALAGVQETQYF.

In this sample, this clonotype turned up many times. CDR3 bases: TGTGCCAGCAGCTCCTGGACAGGGCGGGCCTACGAGCAGTACTTC. Translation: CASSSWTGRAYEQYF. This rearrangement joins TRBV7-2 to TRBJ2-7, with 8 nucleotides matching TRBD1. V lost 4 bases and J lost 2; bases outside the gene matches: 7. CDR1 is SGHTA and CDR2 is FQGNSA in the germline V gene. The CDR3 has 15 amino acids.

This clonotype was recorded many times. The rearrangement links TRBV20-1 to TRBJ2-2, with a possible D match to TRBD2 (6 bases). This CDR3 is built from 13 residues. Germline V gene data show CDR1 as DFQATT and CDR2 as SNEGSKA (reference sequence). V dropped 5 bases and J dropped 3 bases, with 10 bases sitting between them. CDR3 sequence: CSAGTPDTGELFF. The CDR3 nucleotides read TGCAGTGCTGGGACTCCGGACACCGGGGAGCTGTTTTTT.

This clonotype was detected ten times or more. The chain uses TRBV5-1 and TRBJ2-1; 8 bases map to TRBD1. V lost 0 bases, J lost 7 bases, and 9 bases stayed unmatched. The CDR3 is made up of 16 amino acids. The germline gives CDR1 SGHRS, CDR2 YFSETQ. The CDR3 loop is CASSLGTDRAGNEQFF. The CDR3 nucleotides read TGCGCCAGCAGCTTGGGTACGGACAGGGCTGGGAATGAGCAGTTCTTC.